This is a list of T cell receptor beta chains from one sample in a study of blood T cell repertoires in COVID-19. Sequencing used immunoSEQ multiplex PCR; TCRdb keeps in-frame clones, though not all of them. The sample has around 71,000 clones, around 86% seen once; the top ten hold roughly 2%. The specimen sequenced was peripheral blood. The receptors derive from a woman aged 55-69 years with acute or convalescent COVID-19. Both conserved end residues are part of each CDR3. A D gene is named only where the DNA matches it firmly. Not every row has a clone size; where given, it reads once, few, many or a size class.

j_gene	abundance	d_gene	v_gene	CDR3aa	CDR3nt
TRBJ1-1	NA	NA	TRBV28	CASVLSGRSFEAFF	TGTGCCAGCGTTCTGAGTGGGCGAAGTTTTGAAGCTTTCTTT
TRBJ2-1	NA	TRBD2	TRBV5-1	CASSTSGSSYNEQFF	TGCGCCAGCAGCACCAGCGGGAGCTCCTACAATGAGCAGTTCTTC
TRBJ1-5	NA	NA	TRBV3-1/TRBV3-2	CASSQDHPPAQHF	TGTGCCAGCAGCCAAGATCACCCACCGGCCCAGCATTTT
TRBJ1-5	NA	NA	TRBV12-3/TRBV12-4	CASSFEVLQPQHF	TGTGCCAGCAGTTTTGAGGTATTACAGCCCCAGCATTTT
TRBJ1-2	NA	TRBD1	TRBV30	CARDRGWYGYTF	TGTGCCAGGGACAGGGGTTGGTATGGCTACACCTTC
TRBJ2-1	NA	TRBD1	TRBV6-2/TRBV6-3	CASSPGTGGSTYNEQFF	TGTGCCAGCAGTCCCGGGACAGGGGGTTCGACCTACAATGAGCAGTTCTTC
TRBJ2-7	NA	TRBD2	TRBV4-1	CASSLGTNYEQYF	TGCGCCAGCAGCCTTGGGACTAACTACGAGCAGTACTTC
TRBJ2-1	NA	TRBD2	TRBV10-3	CAATGTTYNEQFF	TGTGCCGCCACCGGGACTACCTACAATGAGCAGTTCTTC
TRBJ1-5	once	NA	TRBV4-1	CASSQERRAGRFQPQHF	TGCGCCAGCAGCCAAGAAAGGCGGGCCGGCAGATTCCAGCCCCAGCATTTT
TRBJ1-1	NA	NA	TRBV3-1/TRBV3-2	CASSLAASTTEAFF	TGTGCCAGCAGCCTCGCTGCAAGCACCACTGAAGCTTTCTTT
TRBJ1-5	NA	NA	TRBV7-9	CASSPGGDSQHF	TGTGCCAGCAGCCCGGGGGGGGACTCCCAGCATTTT
TRBJ1-6	NA	NA	TRBV4-3	CASSQEERPTYNSPLHF	TGCGCCAGCAGCCAAGAGGAGAGGCCGACCTATAATTCACCCCTCCACTTT
TRBJ2-2	NA	TRBD2	TRBV4-2	CASSQDAASGSLTGELFF	TGTGCCAGCAGCCAAGATGCGGCTAGCGGGAGCCTCACCGGGGAGCTGTTTTTT
TRBJ2-7	NA	TRBD1	TRBV28	CASSTWDRSTLTLWF	TGTGCCAGCAGTACCTGGGACAGGAGTACCTTAACCCTTTGGTTC
TRBJ2-3	NA	TRBD2	TRBV11-2	CASSSRSAGDADTQYF	TGTGCCAGCAGCTCCCGGTCTGCGGGAGATGCAGATACGCAGTATTTT
TRBJ2-3	NA	TRBD2	TRBV6-2/TRBV6-3	CASSHHGTSGRTQYF	TGTGCCAGCAGCCACCATGGGACTAGCGGGAGAACGCAGTATTTT
TRBJ1-2	NA	NA	TRBV9	CASSVDTDYGYTF	TGTGCCAGCAGCGTAGACACAGACTATGGCTACACCTTC
TRBJ2-1	NA	TRBD2	TRBV7-2	CASSSNSGGANEQFF	TGTGCCAGCAGCTCTAATAGCGGGGGGGCCAATGAGCAGTTCTTC
TRBJ2-7	NA	NA	TRBV4-1	CASSQIGTRFDEQYF	TGCGCCAGCAGCCAAATCGGGACTCGCTTCGACGAGCAGTACTTC
TRBJ2-7	once	TRBD1	TRBV2	CASGTGAYEQYF	TGTGCCAGCGGGACAGGGGCCTACGAGCAGTACTTC
TRBJ2-3	NA	NA	TRBV7-8	CASSPGRDTQYF	TGTGCCAGCAGCCCAGGGCGAGATACGCAGTATTTT
TRBJ1-6	NA	NA	TRBV9	CASGGGPNSPLHF	TGTGCCAGCGGAGGAGGTCCAAATTCACCCCTCCACTTT
TRBJ1-1	few	NA	TRBV5-1	CASSSAVKNTEAFF	TGCGCCAGCAGCTCCGCGGTTAAGAACACTGAAGCTTTCTTT
TRBJ2-1	NA	NA	TRBV3-1/TRBV3-2	CASSQDGSGGYEQFF	TGTGCCAGCAGCCAAGACGGGAGTGGCGGGTATGAGCAGTTCTTC
TRBJ2-2	NA	NA	TRBV6-1	CASSENQGSGELFF	TGTGCCAGCAGTGAAAATCAAGGGAGCGGGGAGCTGTTTTTT
TRBJ2-1	NA	TRBD2	TRBV7-2	CASSPAEASGRNEQFF	TGTGCCAGCAGCCCTGCTGAGGCTAGCGGGAGGAATGAGCAGTTCTTC
TRBJ2-7	NA	NA	TRBV6-5	CASSYSTGLYEQYF	TGTGCCAGCAGTTACTCGACGGGTCTCTACGAGCAGTACTTC
TRBJ2-1	NA	NA	TRBV9	CASSVEGASSYNEQFF	TGTGCCAGCAGCGTAGAGGGAGCCAGCTCCTACAATGAGCAGTTCTTC
TRBJ2-1	NA	NA	TRBV7-9	CASRPSVAHNEQFF	TGTGCCAGCAGGCCCAGTGTCGCTCACAATGAGCAGTTCTTC
TRBJ1-2	NA	NA	TRBV2	CASSQGYGYTF	TGTGCCAGCAGTCAGGGGTATGGCTACACCTTC
TRBJ2-3	few	NA	TRBV5-4	CASSLGGGSWTDTQYF	TGTGCCAGCAGTTTGGGGGGCGGGAGTTGGACAGATACGCAGTATTTT
TRBJ1-4	NA	NA	TRBV7-9	CASSLGREKLFF	TGTGCCAGCAGCTTAGGCAGGGAAAAACTGTTTTTT
TRBJ1-5	NA	TRBD1	TRBV10-3	CAIRDRGDQPQHF	TGTGCCATCAGGGACAGGGGTGATCAGCCCCAGCATTTT
TRBJ2-7	NA	TRBD2	TRBV4-2	CASSQDIGAGDYEQYF	TGTGCCAGCAGCCAAGATATAGGAGCGGGGGACTACGAGCAGTACTTC
TRBJ2-7	NA	TRBD1	TRBV5-1	CASSSGRQGAYEQYF	TGCGCCAGCAGCTCGGGGCGACAGGGGGCCTACGAGCAGTACTTC
TRBJ2-5	NA	NA	TRBV7-9	CASSSGVGPETQYF	TGTGCCAGCAGCTCCGGGGTAGGGCCGGAGACCCAGTACTTC
TRBJ2-7	NA	NA	TRBV30	CAWRKDTYEQYF	TGTGCCTGGAGGAAGGACACCTACGAGCAGTACTTC
TRBJ2-7	NA	TRBD2	TRBV7-3	CASSPGTSGRLEQYF	TGTGCCAGCAGCCCAGGGACTAGCGGGAGACTCGAGCAGTACTTC
TRBJ2-1	NA	NA	TRBV14	CASSQDSSSYNEQFF	TGTGCCAGCAGCCAAGATTCGAGTTCATACAATGAGCAGTTCTTC
TRBJ1-1	NA	TRBD1	TRBV28	CASSLPGQVHTEAFF	TGTGCCAGCAGTTTACCGGGACAGGTACACACTGAAGCTTTCTTT
TRBJ1-5	NA	TRBD1	TRBV27	CASSYTGGTGQPQHF	TGTGCCAGCAGTTATACAGGGGGGACAGGTCAGCCCCAGCATTTT
TRBJ1-4	NA	NA	TRBV19	CASSTIRQGRELFF	TGTGCCAGTAGTACCATCCGGCAGGGGCGAGAACTGTTTTTT
TRBJ1-1	NA	NA	TRBV21-1	CASSKQGAGTEAFF	TGTGCCAGCAGCAAACAGGGGGCCGGCACTGAAGCTTTCTTT
TRBJ1-1	NA	NA	TRBV12-3/TRBV12-4	CASSLGQEAFF	TGTGCCAGCAGTTTAGGACAAGAAGCTTTCTTT
TRBJ2-1	NA	TRBD1	TRBV7-3	CASSPSEGGDPTYNEQFF	TGTGCCAGCAGCCCCTCGGAAGGGGGCGACCCAACATACAATGAGCAGTTCTTC
TRBJ2-7	NA	NA	TRBV20-1	CSASRENYEQYF	TGCAGTGCTAGTCGGGAGAACTACGAGCAGTACTTC
TRBJ1-1	NA	NA	TRBV7-9	CASSLIEGRNTEAFF	TGTGCCAGCAGCCTCATCGAGGGTCGAAACACTGAAGCTTTCTTT
TRBJ2-1	NA	NA	TRBV20-1	CSARAGNEQFF	TGCAGTGCTAGAGCAGGCAATGAGCAGTTCTTC
TRBJ2-1	NA	TRBD2	TRBV9	CASQRGLAVNNEQFF	TGTGCCAGCCAAAGAGGACTAGCGGTAAACAATGAGCAGTTCTTC
TRBJ1-5	few	NA	TRBV27	CASRKGVTGNQPQHF	TGTGCCAGCAGGAAGGGAGTGACGGGGAATCAGCCCCAGCATTTT
TRBJ1-1	NA	NA	TRBV5-5	CASSQSQREAFF	TGTGCCAGCAGCCAGAGTCAGAGGGAAGCTTTCTTT
TRBJ2-5	NA	TRBD1	TRBV27	CASSLRQGGETQYF	TGTGCCAGCAGTTTACGACAGGGTGGCGAGACCCAGTACTTC